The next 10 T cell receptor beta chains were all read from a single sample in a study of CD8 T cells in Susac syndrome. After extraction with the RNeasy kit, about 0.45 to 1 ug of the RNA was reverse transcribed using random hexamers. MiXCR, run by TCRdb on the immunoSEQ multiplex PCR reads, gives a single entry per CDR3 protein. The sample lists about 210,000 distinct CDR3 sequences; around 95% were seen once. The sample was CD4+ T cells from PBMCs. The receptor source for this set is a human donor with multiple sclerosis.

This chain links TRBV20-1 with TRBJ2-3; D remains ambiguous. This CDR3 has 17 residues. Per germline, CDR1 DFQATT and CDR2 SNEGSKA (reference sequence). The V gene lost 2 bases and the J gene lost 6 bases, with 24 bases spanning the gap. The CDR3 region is CSARPPWTGPGRDTQYF. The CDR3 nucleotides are TGCAGTGCTAGACCCCCCTGGACCGGCCCCGGTAGGGATACGCAGTATTTT.

CDR3 sequence reads: CSGAGGGPAEAFF. DNA of the CDR3: TGCAGCGGAGCCGGAGGAGGGCCCGCTGAAGCTTTCTTT. This rearrangement joins TRBV29-1 to TRBJ1-1, with D unresolved. Germline V lookup: CDR1 SQVTM, CDR2 ANQGSEA. The CDR3 runs to 13 residues. V was cut by 7 bases and J by 6 bases, with 18 bases left in between.

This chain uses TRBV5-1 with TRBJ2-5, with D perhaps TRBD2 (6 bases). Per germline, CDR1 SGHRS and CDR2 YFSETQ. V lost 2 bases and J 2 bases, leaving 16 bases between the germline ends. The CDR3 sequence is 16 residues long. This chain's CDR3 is CASSFDSPGAQETQYF. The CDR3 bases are TGCGCCAGCAGCTTCGACTCCCCGGGAGCTCAAGAGACCCAGTACTTC.

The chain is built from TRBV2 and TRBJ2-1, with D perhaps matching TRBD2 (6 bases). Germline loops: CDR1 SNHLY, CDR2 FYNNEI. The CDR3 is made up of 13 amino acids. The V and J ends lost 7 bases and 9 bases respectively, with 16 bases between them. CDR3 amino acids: CASTEGGAIEQFF. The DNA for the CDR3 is TGTGCCAGCACCGAAGGAGGGGCAATTGAGCAGTTCTTC.

As DNA, the CDR3 is TGCAGCGGATACAGGGAAACTGAAGCTTTCTTT. As protein: CSGYRETEAFF. V gene TRBV29-1 combines with J gene TRBJ1-1; TRBD1 might be the D (6 bases). V was clipped by 7 bases and J by 5 bases, with 11 bases between them. The CDR3 has 11 residues. Germline lookup yields CDR1 SQVTM and CDR2 ANQGSEA. The full variable domain, with the rest looked up from reference TRBV29-1 and TRBJ1-1, is SAVISQKPSRDICQRGTSLTIQCQVDSQVTMMFWYRQQPGQSLTLIATANQGSEATYESGFVIDKFPISRPNLTFSTLTVSNMSPEDSSIYLCSGYRETEAFFGQGTRLTVV.

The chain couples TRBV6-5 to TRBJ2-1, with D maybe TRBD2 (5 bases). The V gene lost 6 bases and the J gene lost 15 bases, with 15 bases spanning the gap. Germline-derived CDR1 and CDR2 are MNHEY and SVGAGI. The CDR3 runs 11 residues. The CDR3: CASSQSKEVFF. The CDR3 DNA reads TGTGCCAGCAGCCAAAGTAAGGAGGTGTTCTTC.

DNA for the CDR3: TGCGCCAGCAGCTGGGGGGACGCCAAAAACATTCAGTACTTC. It codes for CASSWGDAKNIQYF. V and J are TRBV5-1 and TRBJ2-4, with a weak D call TRBD2 (6 bases). The length of the CDR3 is 14 residues. The germline V gene has CDR1 SGHRS and CDR2 YFSETQ. Trimming removed 3 bases from V and 1 base from J, with 8 bases in between.

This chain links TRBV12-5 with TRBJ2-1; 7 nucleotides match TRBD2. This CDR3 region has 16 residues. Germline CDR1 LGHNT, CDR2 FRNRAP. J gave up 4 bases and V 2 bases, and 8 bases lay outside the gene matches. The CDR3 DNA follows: TGTGCTAGTGGTTTGAGCAGACTAGCTGGTTACAATGAGCAGTTCTTC. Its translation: CASGLSRLAGYNEQFF.

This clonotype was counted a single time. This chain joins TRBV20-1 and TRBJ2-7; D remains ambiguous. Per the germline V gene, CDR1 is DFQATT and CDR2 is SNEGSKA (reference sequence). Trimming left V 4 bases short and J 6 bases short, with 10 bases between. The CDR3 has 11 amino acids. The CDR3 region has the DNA TGCAGTGCTAAGAAGGTCTCCGAGCAGTACTTC. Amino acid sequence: CSAKKVSEQYF.

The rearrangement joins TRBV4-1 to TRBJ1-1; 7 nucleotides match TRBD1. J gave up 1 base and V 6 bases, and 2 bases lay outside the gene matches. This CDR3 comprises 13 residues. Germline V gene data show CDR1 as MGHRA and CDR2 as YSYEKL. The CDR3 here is CASRWDRNTEAFF. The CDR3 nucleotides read TGCGCCAGCAGATGGGACAGGAACACTGAAGCTTTCTTT.